This T cell receptor beta chain was retrieved from a study of Graves' ophthalmopathy and Graves' hyperthyroidism. Amplification of TCR beta CDR3 regions used RNA transcripts. Second-round multiplex PCR came after first-round RT-PCR with HTBI primers. TCRdb itself ran the multiplex PCR reads through MiXCR, one entry per CDR3 protein. The sample shows over 200,000 distinct CDR3 sequences, over 25% of them seen only once. This clonotype appeared once. This CDR3 has 14 residues. V lost 6 bases to trimming and J lost 2 bases, with 13 bases between them. Someone took the PBMCs out of approximately 9.2 ml of fresh peripheral blood.

This receptor was taken from a man between 50 and 59 years old with Graves' ophthalmopathy. This chain joins TRBV12-3 or TRBV12-4 and TRBJ1-2, with D maybe TRBD1 (6 bases). The sequenced sample consisted of peripheral blood. The CDR3 loop is CASSRATGNYGYTF. As DNA, the CDR3 is TGTGCCAGCAGCCGAGCGACAGGAAACTATGGCTACACCTTC.